The rows below give T cell receptor beta chains drawn from one sample of a study of control samples from healthy donors and cancer patients. Clones were read by immunoSEQ multiplex PCR, and TCRdb kept only the in-frame ones, dropping some. The table lists about 94,000 clones, about nine tenths of them singletons. The specimen sequenced was blood. These receptors all come from a woman under 30 in good health. Each CDR3 is given with its conserved first and last residue. Fields, in order: J gene, V gene, CDR3 protein.

J: TRBJ2-1; V: TRBV7-3; CDR3: CASSLSGGGFNEQFF
J: TRBJ1-5; V: TRBV24-1; CDR3: CATSRTGYQPQHF
J: TRBJ1-1; V: TRBV12-5; CDR3: CASGLVLGQMNTEAFF
J: TRBJ2-3; V: TRBV29-1; CDR3: CSVNGLLATDTQYF
J: TRBJ1-3; V: TRBV18; CDR3: CASSTGRTVQNTIYF
J: TRBJ1-2; V: TRBV27; CDR3: CASSPGTGFFYGYTF
J: TRBJ2-1; V: TRBV19; CDR3: CASSIPSVLAGGLEQFF
J: TRBJ1-4; V: TRBV3-1/TRBV3-2; CDR3: CASSRGTGDTNEKLFF
J: TRBJ1-2; V: TRBV5-4; CDR3: CASSLGDIYGYTF
J: TRBJ2-2; V: TRBV2; CDR3: CASEYGNTGELFF
J: TRBJ1-2; V: TRBV20-1; CDR3: CSAGPAWTF
J: TRBJ1-2; V: TRBV19; CDR3: CASSIKLNYGYTF
J: TRBJ2-7; V: TRBV11-1; CDR3: CASSPRAAYEQYF
J: TRBJ2-7; V: TRBV6-5; CDR3: CASSYTGTPSYEQYF
J: TRBJ1-2; V: TRBV3-1/TRBV3-2; CDR3: CASSQRQGGNYGYTF
J: TRBJ2-5; V: TRBV7-6; CDR3: CASSLGAAGPQETQYF
J: TRBJ1-5; V: TRBV27; CDR3: CASSFYNNQPQHF
J: TRBJ1-6; V: TRBV19; CDR3: CASSIAHQVNNSPLHF
J: TRBJ1-1; V: TRBV11-3; CDR3: CASSLDRDTEAFF
J: TRBJ2-5; V: TRBV7-9; CDR3: CASSWGLGEETQYF
J: TRBJ1-1; V: TRBV19; CDR3: CASSIGGRPEAFF
J: TRBJ1-3; V: TRBV4-2; CDR3: CASSQDPAGSGNTIYF
J: TRBJ1-5; V: TRBV5-1; CDR3: CASSLTGVQPQHF
J: TRBJ1-5; V: TRBV2; CDR3: CASSEGDRVQPQHF
J: TRBJ2-1; V: TRBV11-2; CDR3: CASRLGEDEQFF
J: TRBJ2-2; V: TRBV5-6; CDR3: CASSFGVLGKTGELFF
J: TRBJ1-2; V: TRBV2; CDR3: CASSETEYYGYTF
J: TRBJ2-1; V: TRBV27; CDR3: CASTPLAGGGNEQFF
J: TRBJ1-1; V: TRBV6-1; CDR3: CASSDRRGFGPRITEAFF
J: TRBJ1-2; V: TRBV2; CDR3: CASSLTGGLERKPF
J: TRBJ1-1; V: TRBV9; CDR3: CASSRRVDTEAFF
J: TRBJ2-7; V: TRBV5-6; CDR3: CASSLSPLAGVLHEQYF
J: TRBJ2-7; V: TRBV27; CDR3: CASSSSWGGGYEQYF
J: TRBJ1-1; V: TRBV5-1; CDR3: CASSLTRNTEAFF
J: TRBJ1-2; V: TRBV2; CDR3: CASKTRGGDYGYTF
J: TRBJ1-1; V: TRBV9; CDR3: CASSVGGTGGTEAFF
J: TRBJ2-3; V: TRBV6-5; CDR3: CASRRTTTDTQYF
J: TRBJ1-6; V: TRBV9; CDR3: CASSSRRGGGNSPLHF
J: TRBJ1-1; V: TRBV6-5; CDR3: CASSYPQGPEAFF